Listed below are T cell receptor beta chains from one sample, sequenced in a study of tumor-infiltrating lymphocytes in primary liver carcinoma. A single record per CDR3 protein comes from TCRdb applying MiXCR to the multiplex PCR reads. The profile shows roughly 180,000 distinct CDR3 sequences, roughly 60% of them singletons. Source material: peripheral blood. Receptors were obtained from a man between 40 and 49 years old with primary liver carcinoma and hepatitis B virus infection. The CDR3 runs from the conserved cysteine through the conserved F or W.

TRBV11-2,15,CTSSPLAGENGELSF
TRBV7-8,15,CASSSGQGVGETQYF
TRBV11-2,14,CASSSLAGHNEQFF
TRBV20-1,12,CSADTGGNEQFF
TRBV10-3,16,CAISRTRSSGANVLTF
TRBV12-3/TRBV12-4,15,CASSSGATGTDTQYF
TRBV4-2,15,CASSQVEASTDTQYF
TRBV6-6,16,CASSYLGRARTDTQYF
TRBV29-1,11,CSVEPGTEAFF
TRBV6-1,16,CASSANPGTSGDEQFF
TRBV7-9,13,CASSLLVTDTQYF
TRBV11-2,14,CASSLEGSQETQYF
TRBV11-2,15,CASSLEPGARTEAFF
TRBV11-3,14,CVSSLDGLQETQYF
TRBV6-1,14,CASRLSGAVGEQFF
TRBV30,13,CAWSMDRVTEAFF
TRBV10-3,16,CAAQATRTGGQSPLHF
TRBV4-1,16,CASSQKPEPTNYEQYF